These 8 T cell receptor beta chains share one sample of origin, sequenced in a study of OX40 agonist ivuxolimab in advanced cancers. Libraries were prepared through the immunoSEQ multiplex PCR assay. Sourced from immuneACCESS, this table was stored by TCRdb with only in-frame sequences that have V and J called. A share of the clones is absent; for the studies checked, an unresolved V gene accounts for under half, and the remainder has no known explanation. A total of over 35,000 clones appear in this sample, roughly nine tenths of them only once. Jointly, the top ten make up 0.55% to 0.6% of the sample. The material was CD4+ or CD8+ T cells sorted from blood, obtained in a trial of the OX40 agonist ivuxolimab. The source is an adult with an advanced solid tumor such as melanoma, head and neck, liver or kidney cancer.

The chain links TRBV19 to TRBJ2-7, with 8 nucleotides matching TRBD1. The CDR3 is 15 amino acids. Trimming took 6 bases from V and 1 from J; bases not matched to a gene: 8. Looked up from germline, CDR1 is LNHDA and CDR2 is SQIVND (reference sequence). CDR3 nucleotides: TGTGCCAGTAGGGCGTCGGGACAGGCATCCTACGAGCAGTACTTC. Translation: CASRASGQASYEQYF.

The chain joins TRBV18 to TRBJ2-1; 9 bases are a match to TRBD1. The CDR3 is made up of 15 amino acids. Germline assignment: CDR1 KGHSH and CDR2 LQKENI. After removal of 6 bases from V and 7 bases from J, the junction contained 10 bases not matched to a gene. CDR3 protein: CASSELQGAGNEQFF. The CDR3 coding sequence is TGTGCCAGCTCGGAGTTACAGGGGGCCGGGAATGAGCAGTTCTTC.

This clone was counted a few times. V and J are TRBV7-2 and TRBJ1-2, with D unresolved. V was pared by 3 bases and J by 5 bases, with 13 bases between. CDR3 length: 14 residues. CDR1 SGHTA and CDR2 FQGNSA come from the germline V gene. The CDR3 sequence: CASSLWAGDYGYTF. Written as DNA, the CDR3 is TGTGCCAGCAGCTTGTGGGCGGGCGATTATGGCTACACCTTC.

The V and J genes are TRBV19 and TRBJ2-5; 10 bases align to TRBD1. This CDR3 contains 15 residues. The V segment lost 5 bases and the J segment 5 bases; nucleotides outside the gene matches: 8. CDR1 LNHDA and CDR2 SQIVND come from the germline V gene (reference sequence). This chain's CDR3 is CASSLDRGRIETQYF. CDR3 DNA sequence: TGTGCCAGTAGTCTCGACAGGGGGCGGATCGAGACCCAGTACTTC.

The CDR3 sequence: CASSQVQGMNTEAFF. The CDR3 region has the DNA TGTGCCAGCAGCCAAGTCCAAGGCATGAACACTGAAGCTTTCTTT. The V and J genes are TRBV4-2 and TRBJ1-1; D remains ambiguous. V lost 1 base and J lost 0, with 9 bases in between. The germline CDR1 and CDR2 sequences are LGHNA and YNFKEQ. The CDR3 totals 15 residues.

V usage is TRBV5-1 and J usage is TRBJ1-5; 8 bases fit TRBD1. CDR3 length: 14 amino acids. V gave up 4 bases and J gave up 5 bases; unmatched junction bases: 5. From germline, CDR1 is SGHRS and CDR2 YFSETQ. CDR3 in amino acids: CASSTGQGDQPQHF. CDR3 DNA sequence: TGCGCCAGCAGCACCGGACAGGGCGATCAGCCCCAGCATTTT.

In this sample, this clone turned up a few times. The chain joins TRBV5-4 to TRBJ2-5; the match to TRBD2 covers 10 bases. Germline CDR1 is SGHNT and CDR2 is YYREEE (reference sequence). V trimming: 7 bases; J trimming: 5 bases; junction bases outside the gene matches: 14. The CDR3 sequence is 16 residues long. The CDR3 DNA reads TGTGCCAGCGCTCCTAGCGGGGGTAGCCAAAGGGAGACCCAGTACTTC. Protein: CASAPSGGSQRETQYF.

This clone was counted once. This chain uses TRBV6-1 with TRBJ2-3; the match to TRBD2 covers 8 bases. The V segment lost 4 bases and the J segment 4 bases; nucleotides outside the gene matches: 10. The germline V gene has CDR1 MNHNS and CDR2 SASEGT. The CDR3 has 16 amino acids. Here the CDR3 reads CASSVSGGGISDTQYF. CDR3 nucleotides: TGTGCCAGCAGTGTCTCCGGGGGGGGAATATCAGATACGCAGTATTTT.